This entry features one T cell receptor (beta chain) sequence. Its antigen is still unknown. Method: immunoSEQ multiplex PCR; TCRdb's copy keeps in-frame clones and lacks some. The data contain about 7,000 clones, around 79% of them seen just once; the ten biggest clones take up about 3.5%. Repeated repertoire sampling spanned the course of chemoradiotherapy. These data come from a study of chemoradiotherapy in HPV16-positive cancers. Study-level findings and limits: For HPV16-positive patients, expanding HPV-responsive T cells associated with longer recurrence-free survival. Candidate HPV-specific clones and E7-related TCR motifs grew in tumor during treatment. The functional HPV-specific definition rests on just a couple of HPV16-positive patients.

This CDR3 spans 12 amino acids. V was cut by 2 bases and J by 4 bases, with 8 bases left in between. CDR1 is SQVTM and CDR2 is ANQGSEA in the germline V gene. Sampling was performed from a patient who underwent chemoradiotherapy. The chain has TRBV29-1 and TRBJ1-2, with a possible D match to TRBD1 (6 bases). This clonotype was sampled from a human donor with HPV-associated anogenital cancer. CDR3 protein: CSVERDTYGYTF. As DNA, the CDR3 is TGCAGCGTTGAAAGGGACACCTATGGCTACACCTTC.